These T cell receptor beta chains were read from a single sample in a study of blood T cell repertoires in COVID-19. Assay: immunoSEQ multiplex PCR; the TCRdb copy retains only in-frame clones and omits some. The repertoire holds roughly 410,000 clones, with roughly 86% as singletons. The source material was peripheral blood. These receptors originate from an older woman with COVID-19, enrolled during active disease. Each CDR3 is given with its conserved first and last residue. The D gene is left open where the match is weak. Expanded clones get a size class; other rows say once, few or many, or leave the size out.

j_gene	d_gene	len	v_gene	abundance	CDR3aa	CDR3nt
TRBJ1-5	.	12	TRBV24-1	once	CATSDPIGPQHF	TGTGCCACCAGTGACCCGATCGGGCCCCAGCATTTT
TRBJ1-1	TRBD1	16	TRBV9	few	CASSPRRGRMNTEAFF	TGTGCCAGCAGCCCCCGGAGGGGGCGGATGAACACTGAAGCTTTCTTT
TRBJ2-5	TRBD2	15	TRBV3-1/TRBV3-2	.	CASSQQGLALETQYF	TGTGCCAGCAGCCAACAGGGACTAGCGTTAGAGACCCAGTACTTC
TRBJ1-2	TRBD1	16	TRBV7-3	few	CASSPTPGTGVYGYTF	TGTGCCAGCAGCCCAACCCCGGGGACAGGAGTTTATGGCTACACCTTC
TRBJ2-7	.	13	TRBV10-3	.	CAISNQGLYEQYF	TGTGCCATCAGTAATCAGGGGCTCTACGAGCAGTACTTC
TRBJ1-6	TRBD1	15	TRBV5-1	.	CASSTTGTGDSPLHF	TGCGCCAGCAGCACGACCGGGACAGGGGATTCACCCCTCCACTTT
TRBJ2-5	TRBD1	16	TRBV5-4	.	CASSLKTGDSQETQYF	TGTGCCAGCAGCTTGAAGACAGGGGATTCCCAAGAGACCCAGTACTTC
TRBJ1-2	.	14	TRBV4-2	.	CASSYIGEPGGYTF	TGTGCCAGCAGTTATATCGGAGAGCCGGGAGGCTACACCTTC
TRBJ1-5	TRBD1	15	TRBV6-6	.	CASSHGTGGNQPQHF	TGTGCCAGCAGCCATGGGACAGGGGGCAATCAGCCCCAGCATTTT
TRBJ2-5	.	13	TRBV6-6	.	CASSLDSGETQYF	TGTGCCAGCAGCTTGGACTCTGGAGAGACCCAGTACTTC
TRBJ1-2	.	13	TRBV19	.	CASSIRANYGYTF	TGTGCCAGTAGTATCAGGGCTAACTATGGCTACACCTTC
TRBJ2-1	.	15	TRBV19	.	CASSGPGLNYNEQFF	TGTGCCAGTAGTGGACCGGGACTCAACTACAATGAGCAGTTCTTC
TRBJ1-6	.	16	TRBV27	.	CASSPQRRGYGSPLHF	TGTGCCAGCAGTCCACAACGTCGGGGGTATGGTTCACCCCTCCACTTT
TRBJ2-7	.	13	TRBV7-3	.	CASSLSPGYEQYF	TGTGCCAGCAGCTTAAGTCCGGGTTACGAGCAGTACTTC
TRBJ2-7	.	14	TRBV19	once	CASNEQGYTNEQYF	TGTGCCAGCAATGAACAGGGATATACGAACGAGCAGTACTTC
TRBJ2-4	TRBD1	16	TRBV6-5	.	CASSYSPQGAKNIQYF	TGTGCCAGCAGTTACTCGCCACAGGGGGCCAAAAACATTCAGTACTTC
TRBJ2-1	TRBD1	15	TRBV28	.	CASSFWQGQGDEQFF	TGTGCCAGCAGTTTTTGGCAAGGACAGGGCGATGAGCAGTTCTTC
TRBJ1-2	TRBD1	11	TRBV20-1	.	CSASGDRGYTF	TGCAGTGCATCCGGGGACAGGGGCTACACCTTC
TRBJ1-2	TRBD1	17	TRBV18	once	CASSPPNQSGGGYGYTF	TGTGCCAGCTCACCACCAAACCAGTCAGGGGGCGGCTATGGCTACACCTTC
TRBJ1-1	.	12	TRBV6-5	.	CASKGEGIVAFF	TGTGCCAGCAAGGGGGAGGGTATAGTGGCTTTCTTT
TRBJ1-3	.	14	TRBV28	.	CASKGGQTGNTIYF	TGTGCCAGCAAGGGAGGGCAGACTGGAAACACCATATATTTT
TRBJ1-3	.	18	TRBV5-1	.	CASSAWLGPEIGGNTIYF	TGCGCCAGCTCAGCTTGGCTTGGTCCGGAGATAGGAGGAAACACCATATATTTT
TRBJ2-6	TRBD1	18	TRBV18	.	CASSPGQGPASGANVLTF	TGTGCCAGCTCACCCGGACAGGGGCCAGCCTCTGGGGCCAACGTCCTGACTTTC
TRBJ2-2	.	16	TRBV28	.	CASSMGGAPNTGELFF	TGTGCCAGCTCCATGGGGGGGGCCCCTAACACCGGGGAGCTGTTTTTT
TRBJ1-5	.	17	TRBV19	once	CASNKKWGQGVNQPQHF	TGTGCCAGTAATAAGAAGTGGGGGCAGGGCGTCAATCAGCCCCAGCATTTT
TRBJ1-5	.	17	TRBV6-1	.	CASSALGGASSNQPQHF	TGTGCCAGCAGTGCCCTAGGGGGGGCTTCCAGCAATCAGCCCCAGCATTTT
TRBJ1-6	TRBD1	17	TRBV4-2	.	CASSQAATGRSNSPLHF	TGTGCCAGCAGCCAAGCGGCGACAGGGAGGTCCAATTCACCCCTCCACTTT
TRBJ2-1	.	14	TRBV5-1	.	CASTLGGTYNEQFF	TGCGCCAGCACCCTTGGGGGGACCTACAATGAGCAGTTCTTC
TRBJ1-2	.	13	TRBV28	once	CATFRGQLFGYTF	TGTGCCACCTTTCGCGGGCAGCTTTTTGGCTACACCTTC
TRBJ2-1	TRBD2	15	TRBV14	.	CASSPRTSGLAEQFF	TGTGCCAGCAGCCCTAGGACTAGCGGCCTCGCTGAGCAGTTCTTC
TRBJ1-1	.	12	TRBV12-3/TRBV12-4	.	CASSFWTLEAFF	TGTGCCAGCAGTTTTTGGACACTAGAAGCTTTCTTT
TRBJ2-2	TRBD2	16	TRBV28	.	CASSLSRGTNTGELFF	TGTGCCAGCAGTTTATCGCGGGGGACGAACACCGGGGAGCTGTTTTTT
TRBJ2-3	TRBD2	16	TRBV18	.	CASSPTQRGGTDTQYF	TGTGCCAGCTCACCAACCCAGCGGGGGGGCACAGATACGCAGTATTTT
TRBJ2-2	.	16	TRBV27	once	CASQSYSSLNTGELFF	TGTGCCAGCCAGTCTTATAGCTCTTTGAACACCGGGGAGCTGTTTTTT
TRBJ2-1	.	14	TRBV5-1	.	CASSYISRDNEQFF	TGCGCCAGCAGCTATATCTCTAGAGACAATGAGCAGTTCTTC
TRBJ1-3	.	17	TRBV5-1	.	CASSLFPTASSGNTIYF	TGCGCCAGCAGCTTGTTCCCGACGGCTAGCTCTGGAAACACCATATATTTT
TRBJ2-2	.	13	TRBV5-4	.	CASSSPGPGELFF	TGTGCCAGCAGCTCCCCAGGGCCCGGGGAGCTGTTTTTT
TRBJ2-7	.	13	TRBV28	.	CASSLSYSYEQYF	TGTGCCAGCAGCCTCTCCTACTCCTACGAGCAGTACTTC
TRBJ2-7	TRBD2	17	TRBV7-2	.	CASSSPGLAGGVHEQYF	TGTGCCAGCAGCTCCCCGGGCCTAGCGGGGGGGGTCCACGAGCAGTACTTC
TRBJ1-5	TRBD1	15	TRBV6-6	.	CASTGQGARNQPQHF	TGTGCCAGCACCGGACAGGGGGCCAGAAATCAGCCCCAGCATTTT
TRBJ1-2	.	14	TRBV5-5	.	CASSSPGANYGYTF	TGTGCCAGCAGCTCACCGGGAGCTAACTATGGCTACACCTTC
TRBJ1-2	.	12	TRBV11-2	.	CASSTAVNGYTF	TGTGCCAGCAGCACCGCGGTTAATGGCTACACCTTC
TRBJ2-7	TRBD1	13	TRBV10-3	.	CAISEGQGYEQYF	TGTGCCATCAGTGAGGGACAGGGCTACGAGCAGTACTTC
TRBJ2-5	TRBD2	17	TRBV4-1	.	CASSQGGLAGNQETQYF	TGCGCCAGCAGCCAGGGGGGACTAGCGGGCAACCAAGAGACCCAGTACTTC
TRBJ2-1	.	12	TRBV7-3	.	CASSPQGTEQFF	TGTGCCAGCAGCCCGCAGGGTACTGAGCAGTTCTTC
TRBJ1-6	.	15	TRBV5-1	.	CASRNPSSYNSPLHF	TGCGCCAGCAGAAACCCGAGCTCCTATAATTCACCCCTCCACTTT
TRBJ1-4	TRBD1	15	TRBV15	few	CATSRYRGQGEKLFF	TGTGCCACCAGCAGATACAGGGGGCAGGGTGAAAAACTGTTTTTT
TRBJ2-5	.	13	TRBV6-5	.	CASSYTFWETQYF	TGTGCCAGCAGTTACACTTTCTGGGAGACCCAGTACTTC
TRBJ1-6	TRBD1	14	TRBV28	few	CASTRGLENSPLHF	TGTGCCAGCACCAGGGGGCTCGAGAATTCACCCCTCCACTTT